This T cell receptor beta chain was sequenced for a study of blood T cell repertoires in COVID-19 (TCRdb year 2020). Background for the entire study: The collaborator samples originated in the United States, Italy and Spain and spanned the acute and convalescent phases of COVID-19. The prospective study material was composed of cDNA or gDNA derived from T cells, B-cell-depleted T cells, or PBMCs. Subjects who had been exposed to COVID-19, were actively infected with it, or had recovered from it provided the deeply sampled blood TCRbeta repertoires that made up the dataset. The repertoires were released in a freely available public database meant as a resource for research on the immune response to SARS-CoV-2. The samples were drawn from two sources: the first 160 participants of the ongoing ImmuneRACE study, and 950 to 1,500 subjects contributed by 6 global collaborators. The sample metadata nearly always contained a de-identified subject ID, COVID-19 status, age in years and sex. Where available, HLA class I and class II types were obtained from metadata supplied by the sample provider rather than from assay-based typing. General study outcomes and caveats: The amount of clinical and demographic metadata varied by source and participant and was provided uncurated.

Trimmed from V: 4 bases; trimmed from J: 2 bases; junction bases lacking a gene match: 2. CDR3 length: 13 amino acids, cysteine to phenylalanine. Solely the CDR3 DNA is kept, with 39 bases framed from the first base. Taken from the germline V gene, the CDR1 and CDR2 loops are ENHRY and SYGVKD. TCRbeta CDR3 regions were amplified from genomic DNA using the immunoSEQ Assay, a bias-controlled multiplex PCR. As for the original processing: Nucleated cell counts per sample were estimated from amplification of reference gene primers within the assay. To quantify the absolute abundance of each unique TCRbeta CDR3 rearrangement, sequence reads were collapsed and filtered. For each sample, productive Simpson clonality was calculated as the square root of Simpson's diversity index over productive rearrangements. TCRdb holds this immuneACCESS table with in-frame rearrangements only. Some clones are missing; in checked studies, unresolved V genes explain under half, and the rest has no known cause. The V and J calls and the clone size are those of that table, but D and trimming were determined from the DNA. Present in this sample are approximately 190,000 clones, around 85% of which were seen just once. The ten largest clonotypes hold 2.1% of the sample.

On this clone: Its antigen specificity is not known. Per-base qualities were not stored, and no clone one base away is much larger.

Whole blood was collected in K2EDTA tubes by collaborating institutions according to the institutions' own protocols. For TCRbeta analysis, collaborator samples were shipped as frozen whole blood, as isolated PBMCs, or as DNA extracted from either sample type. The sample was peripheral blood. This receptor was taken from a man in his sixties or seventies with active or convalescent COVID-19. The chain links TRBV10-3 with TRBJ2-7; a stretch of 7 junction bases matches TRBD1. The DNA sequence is TGTGCCATCAGTGCGGGGACAGCCTACGAGCAGTACTTC. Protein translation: CAISAGTAYEQYF.